This is a list of T cell receptor beta chains from one sample in a study of blood T cell repertoires in COVID-19. Sequenced by immunoSEQ multiplex PCR; TCRdb stores in-frame clones only, minus some. The sample shows fewer than 350,000 clones, 65% to 90% of them seen only once. Sequencing input: peripheral blood. The receptor set was obtained from a human donor in a cohort sampled during active COVID-19. CDR3s include the opening cysteine and the closing phenylalanine or tryptophan. Fields, in order: J gene, clone size, D gene, CDR3 length, V gene, CDR3 protein, CDR3 DNA. A D gene is named only where the DNA matches it firmly. Size is stated for part of the rows, as once, few or many counts, or as a class when the clone is expanded.

>TRBJ1-5|-|-|14|TRBV19
CASSILDSYQPQHF
TGTGCCAGTAGTATACTAGATAGTTATCAGCCCCAGCATTTT
>TRBJ1-2|once|TRBD1|15|TRBV2
CASSPRQGDAYGYTF
TGTGCCAGCAGTCCTAGACAGGGGGACGCCTATGGCTACACCTTC
>TRBJ1-2|-|-|13|TRBV7-8
CASSPLGPYGYTF
TGTGCCAGCAGCCCTCTGGGGCCCTATGGCTACACCTTC
>TRBJ1-2|-|-|13|TRBV12-3/TRBV12-4
CASIDRQLYGYTF
TGTGCCAGCATAGATAGACAGCTCTATGGCTACACCTTC
>TRBJ2-2|-|-|15|TRBV19
CASSGGPANTGELFF
TGTGCCAGTAGCGGAGGACCGGCGAACACCGGGGAGCTGTTTTTT
>TRBJ2-1|-|-|15|TRBV27
CASSLTTSLTNEQFF
TGTGCCAGCAGTTTAACTACTTCCCTCACCAATGAGCAGTTCTTC
>TRBJ2-1|once|-|14|TRBV28
CASSGGALDNEQFF
TGTGCCAGCAGTGGAGGGGCGCTGGACAATGAGCAGTTCTTC
>TRBJ2-7|-|-|13|TRBV3-1/TRBV3-2
CASSQDLLRDQYF
TGTGCCAGCAGCCAAGATCTTCTGCGGGATCAGTACTTC
>TRBJ2-1|-|-|11|TRBV12-3/TRBV12-4
CASRGRGEQFF
TGTGCCAGCAGAGGCAGGGGAGAGCAGTTCTTC
>TRBJ2-7|-|-|12|TRBV10-3
CAISESRDEQYF
TGTGCCATCAGTGAGTCGCGAGACGAGCAGTACTTC
>TRBJ1-2|few|-|16|TRBV4-2
CASSQDSWGQPYGYTF
TGTGCCAGCAGCCAAGACAGCTGGGGACAACCCTATGGCTACACCTTC
>TRBJ2-7|-|TRBD1|15|TRBV5-1
CASSLSTGQSYEQYF
TGCGCCAGCAGCTTGTCGACAGGGCAGTCCTACGAGCAGTACTTC
>TRBJ1-1|-|TRBD1|13|TRBV29-1
CSVGQGGDTEAFF
TGCAGCGTCGGACAGGGGGGCGACACTGAAGCTTTCTTT
>TRBJ1-4|-|TRBD1|15|TRBV7-9
CASSLTLGTVEKLFF
TGTGCCAGCAGCTTAACCCTTGGGACAGTTGAAAAACTGTTTTTT
>TRBJ1-2|-|-|17|TRBV27
CASRTALAGDLNYGYTF
TGTGCCAGCAGGACGGCGCTAGCCGGGGATCTTAACTATGGCTACACCTTC
>TRBJ2-7|-|-|14|TRBV2
CASRTGLGHNEQYF
TGTGCCAGCAGGACGGGATTGGGACACAACGAGCAGTACTTC